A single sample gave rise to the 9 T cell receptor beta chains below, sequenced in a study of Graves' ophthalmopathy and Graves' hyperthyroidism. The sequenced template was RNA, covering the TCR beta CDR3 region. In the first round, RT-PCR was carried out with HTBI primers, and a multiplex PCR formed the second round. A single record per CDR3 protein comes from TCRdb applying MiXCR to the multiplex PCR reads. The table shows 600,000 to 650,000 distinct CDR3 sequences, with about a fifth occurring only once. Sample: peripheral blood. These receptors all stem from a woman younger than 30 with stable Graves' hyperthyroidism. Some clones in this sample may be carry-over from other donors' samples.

The CDR3 sequence: CATSVVGEKYQETQYF. In DNA form, the CDR3 reads TGTGCCACCAGCGTGGTGGGGGAGAAGTACCAAGAGACCCAGTACTTC. This sequence joins TRBV15 and TRBJ2-5; D might be TRBD1 or TRBD2, each matching 5 bases. The V gene's germline CDR1 is LNHNV and CDR2 YYDKDF (reference sequence). Trimming cost V 5 bases and J 0 bases, with 16 bases left between them. The CDR3 consists of 16 residues.

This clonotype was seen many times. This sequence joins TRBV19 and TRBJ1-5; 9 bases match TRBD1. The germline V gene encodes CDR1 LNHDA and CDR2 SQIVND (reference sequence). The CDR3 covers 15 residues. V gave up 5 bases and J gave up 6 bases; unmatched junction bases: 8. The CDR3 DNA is TGTGCCAGTAGTCCATCCGGGACAGGGATTCAGCCCCAGCATTTT. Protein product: CASSPSGTGIQPQHF.

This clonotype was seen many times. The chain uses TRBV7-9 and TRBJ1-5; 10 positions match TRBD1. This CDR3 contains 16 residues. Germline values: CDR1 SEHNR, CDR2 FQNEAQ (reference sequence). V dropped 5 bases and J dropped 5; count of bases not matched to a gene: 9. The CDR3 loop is CASSQDRGNPYQPQHF. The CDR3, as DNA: TGTGCCAGCAGCCAGGACAGGGGGAATCCCTATCAGCCCCAGCATTTT. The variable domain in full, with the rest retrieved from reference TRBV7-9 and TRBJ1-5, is DTGVSQNPRHKITKRGQNVTFRCDPISEHNRLYWYRQTLGQGPEFLTYFQNEAQLEKSRLLSDRFSAERPKGSFSTLEIQRTEQGDSAMYLCASSQDRGNPYQPQHFGDGTRLSIL.

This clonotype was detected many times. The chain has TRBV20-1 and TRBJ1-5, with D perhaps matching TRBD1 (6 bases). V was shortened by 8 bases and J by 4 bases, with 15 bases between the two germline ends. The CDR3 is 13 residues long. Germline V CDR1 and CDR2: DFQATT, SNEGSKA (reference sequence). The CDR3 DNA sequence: TGCAGTTTCAGGGGAGTGGCGAATCAGCCCCAGCATTTT. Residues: CSFRGVANQPQHF.

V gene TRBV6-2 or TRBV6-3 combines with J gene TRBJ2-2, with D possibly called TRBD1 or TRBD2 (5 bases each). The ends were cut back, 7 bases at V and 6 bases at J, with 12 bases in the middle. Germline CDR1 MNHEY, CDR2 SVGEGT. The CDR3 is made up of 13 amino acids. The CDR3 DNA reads TGTGCCAGCATACGCCAGGGAGCCGGGGAGCTGTTTTTT. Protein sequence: CASIRQGAGELFF.

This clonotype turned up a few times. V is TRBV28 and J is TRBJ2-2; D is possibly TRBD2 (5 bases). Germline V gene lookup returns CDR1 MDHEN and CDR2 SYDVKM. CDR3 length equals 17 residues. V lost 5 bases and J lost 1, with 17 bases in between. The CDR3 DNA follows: TGTGCCAGCAGTCCGGCTTTTGACTACCGGAACACCGGGGAGCTGTTTTTT. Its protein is CASSPAFDYRNTGELFF.

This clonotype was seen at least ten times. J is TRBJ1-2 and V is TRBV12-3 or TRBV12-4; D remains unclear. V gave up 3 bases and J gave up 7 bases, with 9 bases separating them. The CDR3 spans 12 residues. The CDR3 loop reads CASSFSAAGYTF. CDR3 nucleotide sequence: TGTGCCAGCAGTTTTTCGGCTGCTGGCTACACCTTC.

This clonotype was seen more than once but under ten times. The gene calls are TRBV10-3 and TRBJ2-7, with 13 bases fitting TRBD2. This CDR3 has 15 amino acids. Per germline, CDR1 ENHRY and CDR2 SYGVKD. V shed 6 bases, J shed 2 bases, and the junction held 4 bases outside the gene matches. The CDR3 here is CAISITSGRAYEQYF. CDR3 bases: TGTGCCATCAGCATTACTAGCGGGAGGGCCTACGAGCAGTACTTC.

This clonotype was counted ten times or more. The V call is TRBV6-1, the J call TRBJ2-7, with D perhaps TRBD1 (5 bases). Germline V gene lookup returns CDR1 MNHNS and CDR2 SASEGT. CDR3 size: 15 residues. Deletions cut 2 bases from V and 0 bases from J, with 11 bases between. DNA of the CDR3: TGTGCCAGCAGTGAATTAGGACACCTCTCCTACGAGCAGTACTTC. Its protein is CASSELGHLSYEQYF.